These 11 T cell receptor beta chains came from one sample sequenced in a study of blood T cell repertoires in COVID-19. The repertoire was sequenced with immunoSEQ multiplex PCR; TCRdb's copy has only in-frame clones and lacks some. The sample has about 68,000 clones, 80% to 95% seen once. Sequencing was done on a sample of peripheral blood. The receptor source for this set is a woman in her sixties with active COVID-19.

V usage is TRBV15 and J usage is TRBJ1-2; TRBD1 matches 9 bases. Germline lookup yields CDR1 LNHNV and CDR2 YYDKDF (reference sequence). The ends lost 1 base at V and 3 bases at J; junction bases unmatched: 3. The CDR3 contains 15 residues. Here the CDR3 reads CATSRADRGDYGYTF. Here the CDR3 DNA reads TGTGCCACCAGCAGAGCCGACAGGGGGGACTATGGCTACACCTTC. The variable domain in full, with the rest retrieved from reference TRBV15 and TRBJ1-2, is DAMVIQNPRYQVTQFGKPVTLSCSQTLNHNVMYWYQQKSSQAPKLLFHYYDKDFNNEADTPDNFQSRRPNTSFCFLDIRSPGLGDTAMYLCATSRADRGDYGYTFGSGTRLTVV.

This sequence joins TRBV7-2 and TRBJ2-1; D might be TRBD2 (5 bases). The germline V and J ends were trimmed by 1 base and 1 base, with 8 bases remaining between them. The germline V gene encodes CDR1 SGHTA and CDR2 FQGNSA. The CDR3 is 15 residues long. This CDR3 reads CASSLVGGSYNEQFF. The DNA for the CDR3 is TGTGCCAGCAGCTTAGTTGGCGGGTCCTACAATGAGCAGTTCTTC.

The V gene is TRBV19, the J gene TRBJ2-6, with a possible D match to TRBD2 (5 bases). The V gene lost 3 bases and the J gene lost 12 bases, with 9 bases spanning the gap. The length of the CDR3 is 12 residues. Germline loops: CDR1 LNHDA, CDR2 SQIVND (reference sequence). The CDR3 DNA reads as TGTGCCAGTAGTATTCGAGGAGGCGTCCTGACTTTC. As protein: CASSIRGGVLTF.

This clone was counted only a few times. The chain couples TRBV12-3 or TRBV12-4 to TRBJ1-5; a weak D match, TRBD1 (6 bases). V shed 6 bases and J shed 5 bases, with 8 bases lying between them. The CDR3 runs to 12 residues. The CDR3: CASRQGDQPQHF. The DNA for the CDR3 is TGTGCCAGCAGACAGGGAGATCAGCCCCAGCATTTT.

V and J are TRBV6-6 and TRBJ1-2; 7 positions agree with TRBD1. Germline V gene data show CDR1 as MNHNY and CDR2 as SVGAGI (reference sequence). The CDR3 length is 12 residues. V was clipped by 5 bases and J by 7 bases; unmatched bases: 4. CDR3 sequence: CASSAQGPGYTF. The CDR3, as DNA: TGTGCCAGCAGTGCACAGGGGCCTGGCTACACCTTC.

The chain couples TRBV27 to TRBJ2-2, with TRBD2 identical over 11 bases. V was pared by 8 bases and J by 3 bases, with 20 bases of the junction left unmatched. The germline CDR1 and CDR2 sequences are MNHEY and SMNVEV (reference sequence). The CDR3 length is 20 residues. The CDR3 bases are TGTGCCAGCGGTATTGGGGAAGTACTGGGGACTAGCGGCTACACCGGGGAGCTGTTTTTT. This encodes CASGIGEVLGTSGYTGELFF.

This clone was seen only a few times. CDR3 sequence (DNA): TGTGCCAGCAGCTTAGCAGGGAGGGGATCACCCCTCCACTTT. It encodes CASSLAGRGSPLHF. J is TRBJ1-6 and V is TRBV7-2, with a possible D match to TRBD1 (5 bases). There are 14 residues in the CDR3. With 0 bases removed from V and 10 bases from J, the gap between germline ends came to 10 bases. Looked up from germline, CDR1 is SGHTA and CDR2 is FQGNSA.

CDR3 nucleotide sequence: TGTGCCAGCAGCTCGGACAGGGACACTGAAGCTTTCTTT. It specifies CASSSDRDTEAFF. This chain links TRBV7-6 with TRBJ1-1, with TRBD1 identical over 8 bases. The CDR3 totals 13 residues. CDR1 SGHVS and CDR2 FNYEAQ come from the germline V gene. Unmatched junction bases numbered 1, after V lost 4 bases and J lost 3 bases.

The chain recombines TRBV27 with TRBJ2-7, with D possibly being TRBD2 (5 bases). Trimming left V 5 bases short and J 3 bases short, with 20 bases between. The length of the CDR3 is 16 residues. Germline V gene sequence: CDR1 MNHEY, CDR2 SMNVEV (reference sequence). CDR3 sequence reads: CASSPRGWRVGYEQYF. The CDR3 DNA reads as TGTGCCAGCAGTCCCCGGGGTTGGAGAGTAGGCTACGAGCAGTACTTC.

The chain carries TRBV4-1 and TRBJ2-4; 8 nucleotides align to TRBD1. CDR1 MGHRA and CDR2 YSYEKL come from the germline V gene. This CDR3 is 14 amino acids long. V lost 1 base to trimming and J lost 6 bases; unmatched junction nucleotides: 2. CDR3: CASSQGTGLNIQYF. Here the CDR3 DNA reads TGCGCCAGCAGCCAAGGGACAGGGCTAAACATTCAGTACTTC.

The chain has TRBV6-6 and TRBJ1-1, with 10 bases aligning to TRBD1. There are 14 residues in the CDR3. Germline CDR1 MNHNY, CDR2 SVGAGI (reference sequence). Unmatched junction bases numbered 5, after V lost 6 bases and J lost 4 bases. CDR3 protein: CASRKRDRGTEAFF. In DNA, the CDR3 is TGTGCCAGCAGAAAGAGGGACAGGGGCACTGAAGCTTTCTTT.